The T cell receptor (beta chain) under discussion was sequenced for a study of cytomegalovirus exposure and HLA in healthy donors. CDR1 SGHTA and CDR2 FQGNSA come from the germline V gene. CDR3 length: 15 amino acids. V was pared by 5 bases and J by 3 bases, with 17 bases between. Healthy bone marrow donors supplied every sample. PCR amplification relied on 60 Vbeta primers (plus 13 Jbeta primers). The repertoire was sequenced with immunoSEQ multiplex PCR; TCRdb's copy has only in-frame clones and lacks some. The sample gives 35,000 to 45,000 clones, 50% of which show up once; roughly 12% is in the top ten.

This TCR came from a human donor in good health. Sequenced input: PBMCs. V and J are TRBV7-2 and TRBJ2-7; tentatively, D is TRBD1 (6 bases). The CDR3 coding sequence is TGTGCCAGCAGCCCCACTCGGACAGCCTACTACGAGCAGTACTTC. It yields the protein CASSPTRTAYYEQYF.